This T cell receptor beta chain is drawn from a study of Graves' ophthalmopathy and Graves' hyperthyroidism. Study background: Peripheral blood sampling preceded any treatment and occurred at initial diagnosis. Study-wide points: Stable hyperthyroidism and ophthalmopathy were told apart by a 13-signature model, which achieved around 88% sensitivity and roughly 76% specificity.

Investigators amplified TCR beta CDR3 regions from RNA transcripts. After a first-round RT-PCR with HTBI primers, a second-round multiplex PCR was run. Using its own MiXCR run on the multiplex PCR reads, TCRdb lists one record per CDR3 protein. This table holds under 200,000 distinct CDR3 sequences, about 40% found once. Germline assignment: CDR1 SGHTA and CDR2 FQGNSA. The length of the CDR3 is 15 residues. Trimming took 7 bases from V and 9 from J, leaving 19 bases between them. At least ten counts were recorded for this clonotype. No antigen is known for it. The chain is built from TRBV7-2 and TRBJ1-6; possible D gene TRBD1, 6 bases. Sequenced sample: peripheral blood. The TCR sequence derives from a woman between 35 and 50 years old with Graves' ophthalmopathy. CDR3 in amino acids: CASTLGAGEGSPLHF. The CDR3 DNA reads TGTGCCAGCACCCTCGGGGCAGGGGAGGGTTCACCCCTCCACTTT.